A selection of T cell receptor beta chains follows, all from one sample in a study of blood T cell repertoires in COVID-19. Profiled with immunoSEQ multiplex PCR; TCRdb holds only in-frame clones, not every one. Of over 200,000 clones in the sample, around four fifths were seen once. The sample comprised peripheral blood. Receptors were obtained from a woman aged 40-49 years with active or convalescent COVID-19. The CDR3 runs from the conserved cysteine through the conserved F or W. Fields, in order: clone size, CDR3 length, D gene, J gene, V gene, CDR3 protein, CDR3 DNA. The D gene is left open where the match is weak. A row's size may be missing; if present it is once, few, many or a size class.

- | 11 | TRBD1 | TRBJ1-2 | TRBV24-1 | CATRGTDGYTF | TGTGCCACCAGAGGGACAGATGGCTACACCTTC
once | 16 | - | TRBJ1-5 | TRBV21-1 | CASGGGGGCSNQPQHF | TGTGCCAGCGGAGGGGGGGGCGGCTGTAGCAATCAGCCCCAGCATTTT
- | 16 | TRBD1 | TRBJ1-6 | TRBV10-2 | CASSRKLRQGNSPLHF | TGCGCCAGCAGCAGAAAACTGAGACAGGGTAATTCACCCCTCCACTTT
- | 13 | TRBD1 | TRBJ2-1 | TRBV10-3 | CAISAAGGNEQFF | TGTGCCATCAGTGCAGCAGGGGGCAACGAGCAGTTCTTC
- | 17 | - | TRBJ2-5 | TRBV6-2/TRBV6-3 | CASSYSFVRSGEETQYF | TGTGCCAGCAGTTACAGCTTTGTCAGGTCAGGGGAGGAGACCCAGTACTTC
- | 15 | - | TRBJ1-5 | TRBV20-1 | CSASLGSGSNQPQHF | TGCAGTGCTAGTCTTGGGAGCGGGAGCAATCAGCCCCAGCATTTT
- | 15 | - | TRBJ1-3 | TRBV2 | CASSISGTIGNTIYF | TGTGCCAGCAGTATCTCGGGGACTATTGGAAACACCATATATTTT
- | 16 | TRBD2 | TRBJ2-3 | TRBV4-3 | CASSYLAGGSADTQYF | TGCGCCAGCAGCTACCTTGCGGGGGGGAGCGCAGATACGCAGTATTTT
- | 17 | TRBD1 | TRBJ2-6 | TRBV19 | CASMGRGRALGANVLTF | TGTGCCAGTATGGGCAGGGGGCGGGCTCTAGGGGCCAACGTCCTGACTTTC
once | 19 | TRBD2 | TRBJ2-5 | TRBV5-1 | CASSLAGAGGAFHQETQYF | TGCGCCAGCAGCTTGGCCGGTGCGGGGGGAGCTTTCCACCAAGAGACCCAGTACTTC
- | 14 | TRBD2 | TRBJ2-1 | TRBV7-8 | CATYIGREYNEQFF | TGTGCCACTTATATCGGGAGGGAATACAATGAGCAGTTCTTC
- | 14 | - | TRBJ1-1 | TRBV7-8 | CASRGGWGDTEAFF | TGTGCCAGCAGGGGAGGGTGGGGAGATACTGAAGCTTTCTTT
- | 11 | - | TRBJ2-3 | TRBV28 | CASSYPGTQYF | TGTGCCAGCAGTTACCCGGGGACGCAGTATTTT
- | 12 | - | TRBJ2-3 | TRBV12-5 | CASGPQGDTQYF | TGTGCTAGTGGCCCCCAGGGAGATACGCAGTATTTT
- | 19 | TRBD1 | TRBJ2-7 | TRBV15 | CATSRVFSGTGGSSYEQYF | TGTGCCACCAGCAGAGTTTTTTCCGGGACAGGGGGAAGCTCCTACGAGCAGTACTTC
- | 14 | TRBD2 | TRBJ2-5 | TRBV9 | CASSVSGGQETQYF | TGTGCCAGCAGCGTATCGGGGGGGCAAGAGACCCAGTACTTC
- | 17 | - | TRBJ1-4 | TRBV3-1/TRBV3-2 | CASSRGGDPATNEKLFF | TGTGCCAGCAGCCGGGGGGGGGACCCCGCAACTAATGAAAAACTGTTTTTT
- | 15 | TRBD2 | TRBJ2-7 | TRBV9 | CASSDGTGGPYEQYF | TGTGCCAGCAGCGACGGAACGGGAGGGCCCTACGAGCAGTACTTC
- | 15 | - | TRBJ2-7 | TRBV7-2 | CASSLVSGWVYEQYF | TGTGCCAGCAGCTTAGTCTCGGGGTGGGTATACGAGCAGTACTTC